This T cell receptor (beta chain) comes out of a study of blood T cells in healthy people across ages. In germline, CDR1 is MNHEY, CDR2 SMNVEV (reference sequence). This CDR3 comprises 15 residues. Extractions gave at least 5.5 micrograms of total RNA per sample. Sample-barcoded 5' priming and a J-beta primer mix drove a second PCR of roughly 7 to 11 cycles. One entry per CDR3 protein results from TCRdb running MiXCR on the 5' RACE reads. This sample has 760,000 or so distinct CDR3 sequences, with approximately 25% found just once. This same sample was also part of a study on T cells of mothers and their children. This second report adds: The second PCR's M1S primer added sample barcodes and 2-4 random nucleotides.

The V and J genes are TRBV27 and TRBJ2-5; the match to TRBD2 covers 14 bases. Judging by the DNA end, TRBJ2-1 fits better; the J call may be wrong. The receptor was isolated from a boy aged 5-17 years in good health. Sequencing input: blood. The CDR3 DNA reads as TGTGCCAGCAGTCCGACTAGCGGGGGGGCCGGTGAGCAGTTCTTC. Translated, it gives CASSPTSGGAGEQFF.